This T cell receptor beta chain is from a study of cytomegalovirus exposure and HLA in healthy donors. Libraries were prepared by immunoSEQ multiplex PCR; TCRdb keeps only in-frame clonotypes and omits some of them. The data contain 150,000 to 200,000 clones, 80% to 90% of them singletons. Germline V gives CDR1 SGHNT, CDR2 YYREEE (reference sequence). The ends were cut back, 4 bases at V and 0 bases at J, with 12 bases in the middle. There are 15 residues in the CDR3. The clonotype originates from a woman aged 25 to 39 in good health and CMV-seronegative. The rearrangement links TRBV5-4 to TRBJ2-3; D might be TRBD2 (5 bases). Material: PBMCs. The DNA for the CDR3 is TGTGCCAGCAGCAACCTAGCACTGAGCACAGATACGCAGTATTTT. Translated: CASSNLALSTDTQYF.